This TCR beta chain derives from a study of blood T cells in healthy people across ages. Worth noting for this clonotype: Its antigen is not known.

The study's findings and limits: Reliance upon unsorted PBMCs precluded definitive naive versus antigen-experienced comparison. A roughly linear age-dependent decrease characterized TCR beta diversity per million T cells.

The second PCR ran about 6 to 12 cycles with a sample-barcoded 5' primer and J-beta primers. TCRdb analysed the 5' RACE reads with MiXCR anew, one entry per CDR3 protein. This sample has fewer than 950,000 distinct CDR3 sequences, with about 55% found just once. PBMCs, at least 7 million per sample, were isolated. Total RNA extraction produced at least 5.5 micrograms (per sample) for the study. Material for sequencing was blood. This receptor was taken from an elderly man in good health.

The CDR3 DNA is TGTGCCAGCAGCTTAGATTACTACAATGAGCAGTTCTTC. It encodes CASSLDYYNEQFF. The chain has TRBV7-2 and TRBJ2-1; unclear D gene. The CDR3 is 13 amino acids. Looked up from germline, CDR1 is SGHTA and CDR2 is FQGNSA. V lost 1 base, J lost 3 bases, and 4 bases lay in between.